Presented here are 17 T cell receptor beta chains from one specimen sequenced in a study of blood T cells in healthy people across ages. A J-beta primer mix and a sample-barcoded 5' primer were used in a second PCR of roughly 7 to 12 cycles. From the 5' RACE reads, TCRdb called clonotypes with MiXCR, one entry per CDR3 protein. The sample carries about 1.4 million distinct CDR3 sequences, roughly 64% recorded once. The sample was blood. These receptors came from a man younger than 30 in good health.

CDR3 region: CASSEPFTDTQYF. The CDR3 DNA sequence: TGCGCCAGCAGCGAGCCATTCACAGATACGCAGTATTTT. V gene TRBV4-1 combines with J gene TRBJ2-3, with D unclear. The germline V gene encodes CDR1 MGHRA and CDR2 YSYEKL. V lost 5 bases to trimming and J lost 2 bases, with 8 bases between them. The CDR3 has 13 amino acids.

CDR3 DNA: TGTGCCATCAGTGAGGACAGGGAGCTAAGCTACACCTTC. This sequence encodes CAISEDRELSYTF. The chain uses TRBV10-3 and TRBJ1-2; 7 bases map to TRBD1. CDR1 is ENHRY, CDR2 SYGVKD, per germline. The CDR3 runs to 13 residues. V was pared by 2 bases and J by 9 bases, with 6 bases of the junction left unmatched.

The table lists this clonotype with a few counts. The rearrangement joins TRBV7-6 to TRBJ2-1; D remains ambiguous. Per the germline V gene, CDR1 is SGHVS and CDR2 is FNYEAQ. The CDR3 is made up of 12 amino acids. V dropped 2 bases and J dropped 6 bases, with 5 bases sitting between them. CDR3 region: CASSLYSNEQFF. The DNA for the CDR3 is TGTGCCAGCAGCTTATATAGCAATGAGCAGTTCTTC.

This rearrangement joins TRBV20-1 to TRBJ2-1; 8 bases align to TRBD2. Germline assignment: CDR1 DFQATT and CDR2 SNEGSKA (reference sequence). V shed 4 bases and J 3 bases; nucleotides not matched to a gene: 5. The CDR3 spans 14 residues. The CDR3 sequence: CSANGGEVYNEQFF. In DNA form, the CDR3 reads TGCAGTGCTAACGGGGGGGAGGTCTACAATGAGCAGTTCTTC.

This clonotype was seen more than once but under ten times. The J gene is TRBJ1-2, the V gene TRBV9; D remains ambiguous. V was pared by 0 bases and J by 6 bases, with 18 bases between. The CDR3 sequence is 16 residues long. Germline V lookup: CDR1 SGDLS, CDR2 YYNGEE. CDR3 coding DNA: TGTGCCAGCAGCGTAGCGGTTGGTGTCAGACCAGATGGCTACACCTTC. Encoded protein: CASSVAVGVRPDGYTF.

The gene calls are TRBV6-1 and TRBJ1-4; 8 bases are a match to TRBD1. Looked up from germline, CDR1 is MNHNS and CDR2 is SASEGT. J was trimmed by 4 bases and V by 11 bases; bases with no gene match: 12. The CDR3 is 15 amino acids. The CDR3 sequence is CAVRGQGGRNEKLFF. The CDR3 bases are TGTGCCGTCCGCGGACAGGGCGGTCGTAATGAAAAACTGTTTTTT.

The rearrangement uses TRBV15 and TRBJ1-2, with D unresolved. This CDR3 region has 14 residues. Germline V gives CDR1 LNHNV, CDR2 YYDKDF (reference sequence). The germline V and J ends were trimmed by 0 bases and 4 bases, with 9 bases remaining between them. The CDR3 bases are TGTGCCACCAGCAGAGATGAACAGATCTATGGCTACACCTTC. Protein: CATSRDEQIYGYTF. The full variable domain, with the rest looked up from reference TRBV15 and TRBJ1-2, is DAMVIQNPRYQVTQFGKPVTLSCSQTLNHNVMYWYQQKSSQAPKLLFHYYDKDFNNEADTPDNFQSRRPNTSFCFLDIRSPGLGDTAMYLCATSRDEQIYGYTFGSGTRLTVV.

CDR3 loop: CSARDRDWTEAFF. CDR3 nucleotides: TGCAGTGCTAGGGACCGGGACTGGACTGAAGCTTTCTTT. The V call is TRBV20-1, the J call TRBJ1-1; possibly TRBD1 for D (5 bases). Germline assignment: CDR1 DFQATT and CDR2 SNEGSKA (reference sequence). The length of the CDR3 is 13 residues. V shed 3 bases and J shed 5 bases, with 13 bases lying between them.

This clonotype appeared many times. A read error is possible here, since a much larger clone lies one base away. The chain recombines TRBV21-1 with TRBJ2-7. TRBV21-1 is reported as a pseudogene. This CDR3 has 11 amino acids. This CDR3 is CASSLPYEQYF. In nucleotides, the CDR3 is TGTGCCAGCAGCCTCCCCTACGAGCAGTACTTC.

Here the CDR3 reads CASSVSGARNQPQHF. The CDR3 nucleotides are TGTGCCAGCAGCGTAAGCGGGGCGAGGAATCAGCCCCAGCATTTT. The chain carries TRBV9 and TRBJ1-5, with D maybe TRBD1 (5 bases). V dropped 1 base and J dropped 4 bases, with 12 bases sitting between them. CDR3 size: 15 residues. The germline gives CDR1 SGDLS, CDR2 YYNGEE.

The V call is TRBV15, the J call TRBJ2-5; weak D call: TRBD1 (7 bases). Germline V lookup: CDR1 LNHNV, CDR2 YYDKDF (reference sequence). Trimming took 5 bases from V and 1 from J, leaving 11 bases between them. The CDR3 contains 14 residues. The CDR3 DNA reads as TGTGCCACCAGCGGAGGGACAGTCCAAGAGACCCAGTACTTC. As protein: CATSGGTVQETQYF. Combining the CDR3 with reference TRBV15 and TRBJ2-5 gives the whole variable domain DAMVIQNPRYQVTQFGKPVTLSCSQTLNHNVMYWYQQKSSQAPKLLFHYYDKDFNNEADTPDNFQSRRPNTSFCFLDIRSPGLGDTAMYLCATSGGTVQETQYFGPGTRLLVL.

The rearrangement uses TRBV18 and TRBJ2-5, with TRBD2 matching over 8 bases. The CDR3 totals 15 residues. Per germline, CDR1 KGHSH and CDR2 LQKENI. Germline trimming cut 4 bases from V and 2 bases from J; bases unmatched to any gene: 6. The CDR3 spells CASSRLLAEQETQYF. The CDR3 DNA sequence: TGTGCCAGCTCACGCCTACTAGCGGAACAAGAGACCCAGTACTTC.

V usage is TRBV7-9 and J usage is TRBJ1-2, with a tentative D call TRBD1 (5 bases). V lost 1 base and J 7 bases, leaving 13 bases between the germline ends. The CDR3 contains 14 residues. Germline CDR1 and CDR2: SEHNR and FQNEAQ (reference sequence). CDR3 in DNA: TGTGCCAGCAGCTTAGACAACGACAGTGGTGGCTACACCTTC. Residues: CASSLDNDSGGYTF.

This clonotype was seen a handful of times. V and J are TRBV12-3 or TRBV12-4 and TRBJ2-3, with a tentative D call TRBD2 (5 bases). The CDR3 extends over 16 amino acids. Trimming removed 5 bases at V and 1 base at J, with 16 bases between. The CDR3 here is CASSSPGRAGTDTQYF. The CDR3 bases are TGTGCCAGCAGTAGCCCTGGGCGGGCCGGCACAGATACGCAGTATTTT.

The chain carries TRBV24-1 and TRBJ1-1; D is uncertain. The CDR3 runs to 14 residues. Trimming took off 4 bases at V and 1 base at J, with 9 bases between the two ends. The germline gives CDR1 KGHDR, CDR2 SFDVKD. The DNA for the CDR3 is TGTGCCACCAGTGACCGACGACAGAACACTGAAGCTTTCTTT. Residues: CATSDRRQNTEAFF.

The V call is TRBV15, the J call TRBJ1-1; the D gene is possibly TRBD1 (6 bases). The CDR3 is made up of 17 amino acids. V was pared by 5 bases and J by 2 bases, with 21 bases between. The V gene's germline CDR1 is LNHNV and CDR2 YYDKDF (reference sequence). CDR3 nucleotides: TGTGCCACCAGCGGCAACAGGGAGCCCTTTATTAACACTGAAGCTTTCTTT. Amino acid sequence: CATSGNREPFINTEAFF.

The genes are TRBV25-1 and TRBJ1-2; weak D call: TRBD1 (5 bases). Germline CDR1 MGHDK, CDR2 SYGVNS. The CDR3 length is 14 residues. Written as DNA, the CDR3 is TGTGCAGCTGGGACGCGGGTGGAACGAGATGGCTACACCTTC. Protein sequence: CAAGTRVERDGYTF.